This TCR beta chain is drawn from a study of regulatory T cells in long-lasting Graves disease. Study summary: Those Graves' patients who were newly diagnosed had been on antithyroid drugs under 3 months. Whole-study results and caveats: A greater number of public clonotypes (more than 2,500) was shared by persistent patients than by new patients (roughly 930).

There are many counts of this clonotype. What it binds is not known. Combining iRepertoire HTBI primers with Arm-PCR of CDR3 regions, the authors built TCR beta libraries. Using its own MiXCR run on the multiplex PCR reads, TCRdb lists one record per CDR3 protein. Among 680,000 or so distinct CDR3 sequences, roughly 15% were seen once, and the ten largest hold 18%. Time point given: newly diagnosed GD, antithyroid drugs for less than 3 months. The authors made the TCR library using RNA they extracted from PBMCs. The same specimen was also included in a second study, on T cells in Graves' hyperthyroidism and ophthalmopathy. That work states: Stable Graves' hyperthyroidism meant no ophthalmopathy progression within 18 months. Blood also held most thyroid clonotypes expanded beyond 0.001.

Material: peripheral blood mononuclear cells (PBMCs), obtained at new diagnosis, from a patient treated with antithyroid drugs. This receptor was identified in a woman aged 25-40 years with Graves disease.

This CDR3 reads CASSISRVDVANYGYTF. The CDR3 coding sequence is TGTGCCAGTAGTATCTCTCGGGTGGACGTTGCTAACTATGGCTACACCTTC. The V gene is TRBV19, the J gene TRBJ1-2; D not certain. This CDR3 has 17 amino acids. Per the germline V gene, CDR1 is LNHDA and CDR2 is SQIVND (reference sequence). The V end was cut by 3 bases, the J end by 0 bases, with 17 bases between.